This is a list of T cell receptor beta chains from one sample in a study of tumor-infiltrating lymphocytes in oesophageal squamous cell carcinoma. TCRdb passed the PCR reads through MiXCR, listing each CDR3 protein once. The sample yields roughly 19,000 distinct CDR3 sequences, less than 50% seen once. Material: esophageal tumor tissue. These receptors were obtained from a male donor with esophageal squamous cell carcinoma. CDR3s include the opening cysteine and the closing phenylalanine or tryptophan. A D gene is named only where the DNA matches it firmly. Some rows have no size entry. The others give once, few or many, or a class for an expanded clone.

D	J	size	V	DNA	CDR3
TRBD2	TRBJ2-1	many	TRBV7-2	TGTGCCAGCAGCACCCGGACTAGCGGGTACAATGAGCAGTTCTTC	CASSTRTSGYNEQFF
TRBD2	TRBJ2-1	NA	TRBV7-2	TGTGCCAGCAGCTTAGAGCGTCTAGCGGGGTACAATGAGCAGTTCTTC	CASSLERLAGYNEQFF
TRBD1	TRBJ1-3	NA	TRBV7-8	TGTGCCAGCAGCTTAACAGGGGATCCTGGAAACACCATATATTTT	CASSLTGDPGNTIYF
NA	TRBJ1-2	NA	TRBV12-3/TRBV12-4	TGTGCCAGCAGTTTAGGTATTGTGGGTCTTAACTATGGCTACACCTTC	CASSLGIVGLNYGYTF
NA	TRBJ2-7	NA	TRBV11-1	TGTGCCAGCAGCTTATGGATATCCTACGAGCAGTACTTC	CASSLWISYEQYF
NA	TRBJ2-7	many	TRBV6-1	TGTGCCAGCAGTCGAGCTAAGGCCAACGAGCAGTACTTC	CASSRAKANEQYF
NA	TRBJ2-1	NA	TRBV12-3/TRBV12-4	TGTGCCAGCAGACCCGCTAGCGTCAGCTCCTACAATGAGCAGTTCTTC	CASRPASVSSYNEQFF
TRBD2	TRBJ2-1	many	TRBV11-3	TGTGCCAGCAGCTTAGGAGTAGCGGGAGACAATGAGCAGTTCTTC	CASSLGVAGDNEQFF
NA	TRBJ2-3	NA	TRBV5-1	TGCGCCAGCAGCTTGGTACCCCCCCCAGATACGCAGTATTTT	CASSLVPPPDTQYF
TRBD1	TRBJ2-1	NA	TRBV10-3	TGTGCCATCCGACAGGGGAATTCACCCCTCCACTTC	CAIRQGNSPLHF
NA	TRBJ2-5	many	TRBV5-1	TGCGCCAGCAGCTTGGGGGTACAAGAGACCCAGTACTTC	CASSLGVQETQYF
NA	TRBJ2-7	NA	TRBV7-2	TGTGCCAGCAGCTTAGGACCTTGGGGACTTGAGGCGCGGCAGTACTTC	CASSLGPWGLEARQYF
TRBD1	TRBJ2-7	few	TRBV4-1	TGCGCCAGCAGCCAAGTGACAGGGGGCGCGAATTCACCCCTCCACTTC	CASSQVTGGANSPLHF
NA	TRBJ2-7	NA	TRBV7-8	TGTGCCAGCAGCTTTAAACAGGGCCCATCCTACGAGCAGTACTTC	CASSFKQGPSYEQYF
NA	TRBJ2-1	few	TRBV28	TGTGCCAGCAGTTTTTCGGGCGCCACGGGGCACGATGAGCAGTTCTTC	CASSFSGATGHDEQFF
NA	TRBJ2-1	NA	TRBV7-2	TGTGCCAGCAGCTTAGGCCCGGGTGAGCAGTTCTTC	CASSLGPGEQFF
TRBD2	TRBJ2-2	many	TRBV11-1	TGTGCCAGCCGAGGCCGGGGGGCGAACACCGGGGAGCTGTTTTTT	CASRGRGANTGELFF
NA	TRBJ2-1	NA	TRBV18	TGTGCCAGCTCACCCGGCGCAGGGTACAATGAGCAGTTCTTC	CASSPGAGYNEQFF
TRBD1	TRBJ2-3	few	TRBV5-1	TGCGCCAGCAGCTTGGGGACAGGTAGACCTAGCACAGATACGCAGTATTTT	CASSLGTGRPSTDTQYF
TRBD1	TRBJ2-5	few	TRBV6-4	TGTGCCAGCAGTAGGGACAGAGGCGAGACCCAGTACTTC	CASSRDRGETQYF
TRBD1	TRBJ1-1	NA	TRBV28	TGTGCCAGCAGTTTAAGGACAGGGTCGACTGAAGCTTTCTTT	CASSLRTGSTEAFF
NA	TRBJ2-5	NA	TRBV27	TGTGCCAGCCGCTGGACGACCCAGTACTTC	CASRWTTQYF
TRBD2	TRBJ2-2	few	TRBV6-6	TGTGCCAGCACTAAGAAAGGCGGGAGGGCCGTCTTCGGGGAGCTGTTTTTT	CASTKKGGRAVFGELFF
NA	TRBJ2-3	many	TRBV6-1	TGTGCCAGCATGAGTCTAGGGACCACAGATACGCAGTATTTT	CASMSLGTTDTQYF
NA	TRBJ1-1	many	TRBV6-6	TGTGCCAGCAGTTACTCGACCAGTCTGAACACTGAAGCTTTCTTT	CASSYSTSLNTEAFF
NA	TRBJ2-7	many	TRBV7-3	TGTGCCAGCAGTCTAGGATCCAGCTCCTACAATGAGCAGTACTTC	CASSLGSSSYNEQYF
TRBD2	TRBJ2-1	many	TRBV5-1	TGCGCCAGCAGCTTACTAGCGGGAGGGCCTGATGTTGAGCAGTTCTTC	CASSLLAGGPDVEQFF